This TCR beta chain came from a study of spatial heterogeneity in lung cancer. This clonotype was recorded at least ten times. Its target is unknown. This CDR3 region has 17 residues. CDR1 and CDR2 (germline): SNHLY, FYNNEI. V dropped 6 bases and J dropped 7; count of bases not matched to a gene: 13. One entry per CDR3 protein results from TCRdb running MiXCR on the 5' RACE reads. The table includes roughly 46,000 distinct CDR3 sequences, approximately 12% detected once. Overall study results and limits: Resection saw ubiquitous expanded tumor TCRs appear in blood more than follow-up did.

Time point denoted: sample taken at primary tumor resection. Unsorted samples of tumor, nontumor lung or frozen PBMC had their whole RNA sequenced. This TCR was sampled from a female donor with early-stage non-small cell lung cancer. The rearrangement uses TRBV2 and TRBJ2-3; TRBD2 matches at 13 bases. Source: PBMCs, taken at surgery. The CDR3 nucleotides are TGTGCCAGCAGGAGAACCGGGACTAGCGGGGAGGGGTATACGCAGTATTTT. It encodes CASRRTGTSGEGYTQYF. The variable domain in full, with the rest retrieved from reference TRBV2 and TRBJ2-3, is EPEVTQTPSHQVTQMGQEVILRCVPISNHLYFYWYRQILGQKVEFLVSFYNNEISEKSEIFDDQFSVERPDGSNFTLKIRSTKLEDSAMYFCASRRTGTSGEGYTQYFGPGTRLTVL.